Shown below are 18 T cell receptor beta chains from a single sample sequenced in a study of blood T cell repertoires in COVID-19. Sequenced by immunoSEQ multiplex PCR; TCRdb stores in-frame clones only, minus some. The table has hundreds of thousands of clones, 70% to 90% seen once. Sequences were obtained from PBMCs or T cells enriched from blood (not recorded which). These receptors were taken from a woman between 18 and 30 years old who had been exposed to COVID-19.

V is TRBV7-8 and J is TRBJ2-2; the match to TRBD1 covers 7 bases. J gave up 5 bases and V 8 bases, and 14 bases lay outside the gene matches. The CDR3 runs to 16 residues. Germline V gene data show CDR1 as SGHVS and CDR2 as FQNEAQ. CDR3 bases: TGTGCCAGCGCCCTCGAGGTAGGGGGCTTGACCGGGGAGCTGTTTTTT. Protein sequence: CASALEVGGLTGELFF.

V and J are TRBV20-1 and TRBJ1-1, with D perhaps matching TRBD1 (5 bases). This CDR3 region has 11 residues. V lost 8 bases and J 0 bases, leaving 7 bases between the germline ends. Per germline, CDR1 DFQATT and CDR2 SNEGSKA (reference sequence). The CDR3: CSSTVNTEAFF. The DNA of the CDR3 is TGCAGTTCGACAGTGAACACTGAAGCTTTCTTT.

The CDR3 DNA reads TGTGCCAGCACCCCCGGGGCCTATAATTCACCCCTCCACTTT. Translating gives CASTPGAYNSPLHF. The chain employs TRBV27 and TRBJ1-6; no clear D gene. CDR3 length: 14 amino acids. The V gene's germline CDR1 is MNHEY and CDR2 SMNVEV (reference sequence). With 7 bases removed from V and 2 bases from J, the gap between germline ends came to 9 bases.

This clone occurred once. The CDR3 nucleotides are TGTGCCAGCAAACCCTCTAGCGGGAGGCTCGGCGAGCAGTACTTC. Protein: CASKPSSGRLGEQYF. This sequence joins TRBV28 and TRBJ2-7; 11 bases agree with TRBD2. The CDR3 has 15 residues. With V trimmed by 7 bases and J by 6 bases, 11 bases remained unmatched. Germline CDR1 and CDR2: MDHEN and SYDVKM.

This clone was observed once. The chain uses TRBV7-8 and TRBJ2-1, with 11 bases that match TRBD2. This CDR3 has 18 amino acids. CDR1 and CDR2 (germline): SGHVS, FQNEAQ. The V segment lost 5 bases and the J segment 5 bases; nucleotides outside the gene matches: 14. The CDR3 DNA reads TGTGCCAGCAGCACACGACTAGCGGGACGAGGGTTGAACAATGAGCAGTTCTTC. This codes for CASSTRLAGRGLNNEQFF. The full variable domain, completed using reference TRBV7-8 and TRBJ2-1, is GAGVSQSPRYKVAKRGQDVALRCDPISGHVSLFWYQQALGQGPEFLTYFQNEAQLDKSGLPSDRFFAERPEGSVSTLKIQRTQQEDSAVYLCASSTRLAGRGLNNEQFFGPGTRLTVL.

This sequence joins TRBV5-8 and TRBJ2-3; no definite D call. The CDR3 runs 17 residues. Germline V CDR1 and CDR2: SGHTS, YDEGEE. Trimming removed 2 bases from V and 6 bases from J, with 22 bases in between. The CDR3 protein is CASSFLADNQDVDTQYF. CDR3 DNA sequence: TGTGCCAGCAGCTTCCTTGCAGACAACCAAGATGTGGATACGCAGTATTTT. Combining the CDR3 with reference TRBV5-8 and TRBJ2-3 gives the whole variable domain EAGVTQSPTHLIKTRGQQATLRCSPISGHTSVYWYQQALGLGLQFLLWYDEGEERNRGNFPPRFSGRQFPNYSSELNVNALELEDSALYLCASSFLADNQDVDTQYFGPGTRLTVL.

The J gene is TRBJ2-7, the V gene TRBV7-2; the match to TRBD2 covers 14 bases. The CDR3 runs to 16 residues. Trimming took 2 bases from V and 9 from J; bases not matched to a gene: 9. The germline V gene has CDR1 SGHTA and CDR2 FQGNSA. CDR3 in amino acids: CASSLRTIGLAGGQYF. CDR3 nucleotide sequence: TGTGCCAGCAGCTTACGAACTATAGGACTAGCGGGGGGGCAGTACTTC.

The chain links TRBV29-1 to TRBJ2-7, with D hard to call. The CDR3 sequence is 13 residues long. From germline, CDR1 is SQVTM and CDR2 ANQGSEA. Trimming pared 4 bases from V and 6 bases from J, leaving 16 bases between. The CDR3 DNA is TGCAGCGTTGGACCAAGAGGCCCTAGCGAGCAGTACTTC. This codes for CSVGPRGPSEQYF.

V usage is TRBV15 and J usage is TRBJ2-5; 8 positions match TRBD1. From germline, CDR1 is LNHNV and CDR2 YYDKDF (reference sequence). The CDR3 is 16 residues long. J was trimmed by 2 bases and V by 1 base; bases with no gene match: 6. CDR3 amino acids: CATSRAFGTGQETQYF. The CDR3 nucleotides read TGTGCCACCAGCAGAGCATTTGGGACAGGACAAGAGACCCAGTACTTC.

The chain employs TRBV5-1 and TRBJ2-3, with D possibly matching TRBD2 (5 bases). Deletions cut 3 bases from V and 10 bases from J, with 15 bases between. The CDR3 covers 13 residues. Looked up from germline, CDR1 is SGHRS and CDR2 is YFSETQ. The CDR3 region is CASSSHSGEAQYF. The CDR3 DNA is TGCGCCAGCAGCTCCCATTCCGGGGAAGCGCAGTATTTT.

The CDR3 reads CASSFSLAGADTQYF. The DNA for the CDR3 is TGTGCCAGCAGCTTCAGTCTAGCGGGTGCGGATACGCAGTATTTT. The V and J genes are TRBV7-9 and TRBJ2-3; 8 positions agree with TRBD2. V was pared by 3 bases and J by 6 bases, with 8 bases of the junction left unmatched. The germline gives CDR1 SEHNR, CDR2 FQNEAQ (reference sequence). The CDR3 extends over 15 amino acids.

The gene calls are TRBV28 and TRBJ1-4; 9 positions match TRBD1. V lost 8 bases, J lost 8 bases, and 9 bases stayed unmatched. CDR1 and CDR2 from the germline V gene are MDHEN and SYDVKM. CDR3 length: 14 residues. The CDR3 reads CASGRDRVGEKLFF. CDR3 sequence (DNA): TGTGCCAGCGGGCGGGACAGGGTGGGCGAAAAACTGTTTTTT.

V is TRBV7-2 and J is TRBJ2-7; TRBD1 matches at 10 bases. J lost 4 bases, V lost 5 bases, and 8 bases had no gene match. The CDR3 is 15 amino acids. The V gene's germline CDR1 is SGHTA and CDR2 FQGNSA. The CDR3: CASSRTGTGVYEQYF. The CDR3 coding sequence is TGTGCCAGCAGCCGCACCGGGACAGGGGTTTACGAGCAGTACTTC.

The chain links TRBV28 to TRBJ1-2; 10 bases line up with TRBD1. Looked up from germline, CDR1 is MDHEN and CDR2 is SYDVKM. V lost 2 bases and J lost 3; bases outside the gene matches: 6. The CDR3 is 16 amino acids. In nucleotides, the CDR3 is TGTGCCAGCAGTTTAGATGGGGGACAGGGGTACTATGGCTACACCTTC. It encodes CASSLDGGQGYYGYTF.

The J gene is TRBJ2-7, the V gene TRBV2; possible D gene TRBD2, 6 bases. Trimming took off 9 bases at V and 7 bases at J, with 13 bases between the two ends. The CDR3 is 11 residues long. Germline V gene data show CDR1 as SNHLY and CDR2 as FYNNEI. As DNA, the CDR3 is TGTGCCAGTCTAGCGCCTCAAGAGCAGTACTTC. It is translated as CASLAPQEQYF.

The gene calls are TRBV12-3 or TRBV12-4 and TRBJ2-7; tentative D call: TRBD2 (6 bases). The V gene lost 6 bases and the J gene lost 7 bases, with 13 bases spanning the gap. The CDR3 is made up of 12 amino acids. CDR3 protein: CASSSGVREQYF. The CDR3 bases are TGTGCCAGCAGCTCGGGGGTTCGGGAGCAGTACTTC.

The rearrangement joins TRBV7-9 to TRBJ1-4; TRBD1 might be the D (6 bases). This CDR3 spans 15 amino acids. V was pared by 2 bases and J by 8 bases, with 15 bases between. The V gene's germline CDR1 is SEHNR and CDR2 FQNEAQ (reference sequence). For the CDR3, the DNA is TGTGCCAGCAGCTTAACGGGGGCGGGGGAGGAAAAACTGTTTTTT. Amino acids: CASSLTGAGEEKLFF.

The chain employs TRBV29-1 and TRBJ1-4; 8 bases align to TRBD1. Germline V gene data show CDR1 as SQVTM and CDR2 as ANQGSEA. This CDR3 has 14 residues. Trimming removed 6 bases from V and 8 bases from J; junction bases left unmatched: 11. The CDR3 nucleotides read TGCAGCGTAGCTCCAGGGGGCGCGGGAGAAAAACTGTTTTTT. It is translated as CSVAPGGAGEKLFF.